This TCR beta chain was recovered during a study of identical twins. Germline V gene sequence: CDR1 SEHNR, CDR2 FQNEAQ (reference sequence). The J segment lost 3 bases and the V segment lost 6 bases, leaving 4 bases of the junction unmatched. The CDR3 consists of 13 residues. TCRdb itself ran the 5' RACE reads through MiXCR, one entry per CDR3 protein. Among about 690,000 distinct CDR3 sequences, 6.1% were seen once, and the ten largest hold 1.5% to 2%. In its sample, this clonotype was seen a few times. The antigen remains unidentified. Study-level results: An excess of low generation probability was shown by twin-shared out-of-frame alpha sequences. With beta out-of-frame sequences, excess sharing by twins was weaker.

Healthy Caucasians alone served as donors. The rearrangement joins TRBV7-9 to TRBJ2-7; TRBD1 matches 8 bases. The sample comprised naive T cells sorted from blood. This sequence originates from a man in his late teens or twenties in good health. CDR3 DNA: TGTGCCAGCAGGGACGGGACAGGCTACGAGCAGTACTTC. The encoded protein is CASRDGTGYEQYF.